The 29 T cell receptor beta chains listed next were all sequenced from one sample in a study of cytomegalovirus exposure and HLA in healthy donors. The PCR made use of 60 Vbeta and 13 Jbeta primers. The method was immunoSEQ multiplex PCR; TCRdb's version includes in-frame clones alone and lacks a portion of them. The sample carries some 120,000 clones, around 79% recorded once. The sample comprised PBMCs. The receptors derive from a woman between 40 and 50 years old in good health and CMV-seropositive.

This chain links TRBV7-8 with TRBJ1-3; D is ambiguous. Deletions cut 1 base from V and 0 bases from J, with 7 bases between. The CDR3 has 15 amino acids. CDR1 SGHVS and CDR2 FQNEAQ come from the germline V gene. The CDR3 sequence is CASSLGSVSGNTIYF. The DNA for the CDR3 is TGTGCCAGCAGCTTAGGATCAGTCTCTGGAAACACCATATATTTT.

This clone was observed a handful of times. The gene calls are TRBV4-3 and TRBJ1-2; D gene ambiguous. The CDR3 covers 13 residues. Per the germline V gene, CDR1 is LGHNA and CDR2 is YSLEER. The V end lost 1 base, the J end lost 6 bases, and 9 bases lay between the germline ends. In nucleotides, the CDR3 is TGCGCCAGCAGCCAAGTGTACCAGGATGGCTACACCTTC. It encodes CASSQVYQDGYTF.

This clone has just a few counts. This chain links TRBV18 with TRBJ1-2; D not resolved. The CDR3 is 12 amino acids. V lost 3 bases, J lost 6 bases, and 8 bases lay in between. In germline, CDR1 is KGHSH, CDR2 LQKENI. CDR3 in DNA: TGTGCCAGCTCACCGGGCACGGATGGCTACACCTTC. Encoded protein: CASSPGTDGYTF.

This chain links TRBV5-1 with TRBJ1-2; TRBD1 matches at 8 bases. There are 13 residues in the CDR3. The germline V gene has CDR1 SGHRS and CDR2 YFSETQ. V gave up 4 bases and J gave up 5 bases; unmatched junction bases: 4. The CDR3 spells CASSTGQVYGYTF. The CDR3, as DNA: TGCGCCAGCAGCACGGGACAGGTATATGGCTACACCTTC.

J is TRBJ2-7 and V is TRBV18; 10 bases align to TRBD1. This CDR3 comprises 15 residues. The trim removed 3 bases at V and 3 bases at J, leaving 5 bases unmatched. Germline lookup yields CDR1 KGHSH and CDR2 LQKENI. Here the CDR3 reads CASSPSGTGVYEQYF. The CDR3 region has the DNA TGTGCCAGCTCACCCTCCGGGACAGGGGTCTACGAGCAGTACTTC.

The J gene is TRBJ2-5, the V gene TRBV11-2; 8 bases match TRBD1. The CDR3 extends over 17 amino acids. The germline gives CDR1 SGHAT, CDR2 FQNNGV. J gave up 0 bases and V 5 bases, and 11 bases lay outside the gene matches. The CDR3 sequence is CASSRAGGLKYQETQYF. In nucleotides, the CDR3 is TGTGCCAGCAGCAGGGCAGGGGGCCTAAAGTACCAAGAGACCCAGTACTTC.

In its sample, this clone was seen a few times. The rearrangement links TRBV27 to TRBJ1-1, with 7 bases lining up with TRBD1. The germline V gene has CDR1 MNHEY and CDR2 SMNVEV (reference sequence). Trimming cost V 8 bases and J 3 bases; bases outside gene matches: 6. The CDR3 length is 13 residues. The DNA for the CDR3 is TGTGCCAGCCGAGGACAGGCCTACACTGAAGCTTTCTTT. This gives the protein CASRGQAYTEAFF.

This clone was counted between two and nine times. V is TRBV30 and J is TRBJ2-7; 9 bases match TRBD1. The germline V gene has CDR1 GTSNPN and CDR2 SVGIG (reference sequence). There are 11 residues in the CDR3. CDR3 sequence (DNA): TGTGCGGGACAGGGATCCTACGAGCAGTACTTC. Protein sequence: CAGQGSYEQYF.

The chain carries TRBV30 and TRBJ2-5; D not certain. The CDR3 covers 12 residues. With 3 bases removed from V and 0 bases from J, the gap between germline ends came to 5 bases. Germline loops: CDR1 GTSNPN, CDR2 SVGIG (reference sequence). DNA for the CDR3: TGTGCCTGGAGCCGGGACCAAGAGACCCAGTACTTC. Its protein is CAWSRDQETQYF.

This clone was seen a single time. This chain uses TRBV18 with TRBJ2-3, with D tentatively TRBD1 (5 bases). CDR1 is KGHSH, CDR2 LQKENI, per germline. V was clipped by 4 bases and J by 6 bases, with 14 bases between them. The CDR3 totals 14 residues. CDR3 sequence reads: CASSQGITQDTQYF. In DNA, the CDR3 is TGTGCCAGCTCACAGGGGATAACCCAGGATACGCAGTATTTT.

The rearrangement joins TRBV5-6 to TRBJ1-1; 7 nucleotides match TRBD1. V was clipped by 4 bases and J by 1 base; unmatched bases: 7. The CDR3 runs to 15 residues. Germline V lookup: CDR1 SGHDT, CDR2 YYEEEE. CDR3 bases: TGTGCCAGCAGCCTACCCGGGACAGAGAACACTGAAGCTTTCTTT. Its translation: CASSLPGTENTEAFF.

This clone was seen more than once but under ten times. V and J are TRBV4-3 and TRBJ2-3; TRBD2 aligns across 9 bases. The V and J ends lost 1 base and 2 bases, in that order; junction bases with no gene match: 1. CDR1 is LGHNA and CDR2 is YSLEER in the germline V gene. This CDR3 has 15 amino acids. In DNA form, the CDR3 reads TGCGCCAGCAGCCAAGGACTAGCGGACACAGATACGCAGTATTTT. This sequence encodes CASSQGLADTDTQYF.

The V and J genes are TRBV7-3 and TRBJ1-2, with 7 bases aligning to TRBD1. Germline V gene lookup returns CDR1 SGHTA and CDR2 FQGTGA. V shed 2 bases, J shed 6 bases, and the junction held 6 bases outside the gene matches. This CDR3 is 14 amino acids long. The CDR3 DNA reads as TGTGCCAGCAGCTTACAGGGGGATGTGGATGGCTACACCTTC. Translation: CASSLQGDVDGYTF.

A single count supports this clone. This sequence joins TRBV18 and TRBJ1-2, with 7 positions matching TRBD1. Germline assignment: CDR1 KGHSH and CDR2 LQKENI. V trimming: 5 bases; J trimming: 2 bases; junction bases outside the gene matches: 8. This CDR3 contains 15 residues. CDR3 region: CASSSSQGTNYGYTF. The CDR3, as DNA: TGTGCCAGCTCATCGTCACAGGGGACCAACTATGGCTACACCTTC.

CDR3 protein: CAWSGRGPHEQYF. In DNA, the CDR3 is TGTGCCTGGAGTGGGCGGGGACCCCACGAGCAGTACTTC. The chain links TRBV30 to TRBJ2-7, with D possibly matching TRBD2 (6 bases). CDR1 is GTSNPN and CDR2 is SVGIG in the germline V gene (reference sequence). Trimming left V 1 base short and J 5 bases short, with 12 bases between. CDR3 size: 13 residues.

The gene calls are TRBV18 and TRBJ1-2; 7 bases line up with TRBD1. The CDR3 is made up of 14 amino acids. J was trimmed by 0 bases and V by 5 bases; bases with no gene match: 3. Germline CDR1 is KGHSH and CDR2 is LQKENI. The CDR3 bases are TGTGCCAGCTCATCCGACAGGGCTAACTATGGCTACACCTTC. Amino acid sequence: CASSSDRANYGYTF. Full variable domain (missing parts from reference TRBV18 and TRBJ1-2): NAGVMQNPRHLVRRRGQEARLRCSPMKGHSHVYWYRQLPEEGLKFMVYLQKENIIDESGMPKERFSAEFPKEGPSILRIQQVVRGDSAAYFCASSSDRANYGYTFGSGTRLTVV.

The rearrangement uses TRBV10-3 and TRBJ2-1; TRBD2 aligns across 14 bases. CDR3 length: 16 residues. Germline V gene data show CDR1 as ENHRY and CDR2 as SYGVKD. V was pared by 7 bases and J by 6 bases, with 8 bases of the junction left unmatched. The CDR3, as DNA: TGTGCCATCAAAGGACTAGCGGGAGGTAGGGGCAATGAGCAGTTCTTC. It translates to CAIKGLAGGRGNEQFF.

This clone showed up just a few times. The rearrangement uses TRBV7-2 and TRBJ2-7; the D gene is possibly TRBD2 (5 bases). CDR3 length: 14 residues. Germline-derived CDR1 and CDR2 are SGHTA and FQGNSA. V dropped 0 bases and J dropped 0 bases, with 6 bases sitting between them. This chain's CDR3 is CASSLASGSYEQYF. For the CDR3, the DNA is TGTGCCAGCAGCTTAGCCAGCGGCTCCTACGAGCAGTACTTC.

V gene TRBV6-6 combines with J gene TRBJ2-3; 11 nucleotides line up with TRBD1. CDR3 size: 14 residues. The J segment lost 6 bases and the V segment lost 5 bases, leaving 4 bases of the junction unmatched. Germline CDR1 reads MNHNY; CDR2 reads SVGAGI (reference sequence). The CDR3 coding sequence is TGTGCCAGCAGTCGCGGACAGGGGGCGGATACGCAGTATTTT. Translation: CASSRGQGADTQYF.

The chain recombines TRBV5-1 with TRBJ1-1; D gene uncertain. V was pared by 2 bases and J by 2 bases, with 7 bases between. Per the germline V gene, CDR1 is SGHRS and CDR2 is YFSETQ. CDR3 length: 13 residues. The chain's CDR3 is CASSFTANTEAFF. The CDR3 DNA follows: TGCGCCAGCAGCTTCACAGCTAACACTGAAGCTTTCTTT.

This rearrangement joins TRBV28 to TRBJ1-6, with D maybe TRBD1 (5 bases). The germline V gene encodes CDR1 MDHEN and CDR2 SYDVKM. Trimming stripped 7 bases from V and 8 bases from J, with 15 bases between. The CDR3 is 14 amino acids. CDR3 sequence reads: CASIPPGLYSPLHF. The CDR3 DNA follows: TGTGCCAGCATTCCACCGGGACTATATTCACCCCTCCACTTT.

In its sample, this clone was seen a few times. The chain carries TRBV2 and TRBJ1-5, with TRBD1 identical over 8 bases. The junction had 8 bases not matched to a gene; V was cut back by 2 bases and J by 8 bases. There are 15 residues in the CDR3. CDR1 and CDR2 from the germline V gene are SNHLY and FYNNEI. CDR3 nucleotides: TGTGCCAGCAGTGAAACCAGGGGGCAAAGGAAGCCCCAGCATTTT. It codes for CASSETRGQRKPQHF. Filled out from reference TRBV2 and TRBJ1-5, the complete variable domain reads EPEVTQTPSHQVTQMGQEVILRCVPISNHLYFYWYRQILGQKVEFLVSFYNNEISEKSEIFDDQFSVERPDGSNFTLKIRSTKLEDSAMYFCASSETRGQRKPQHFGDGTRLSIL.

Only one count was recorded for this clone. The chain combines TRBV6-6 with TRBJ2-5; TRBD1 is a possible D gene (6 bases). The end of the DNA aligns better with TRBJ2-7, so the J call may be wrong. This CDR3 contains 14 residues. Germline-derived CDR1 and CDR2 are MNHNY and SVGAGI (reference sequence). CDR3 amino acids: CASSPTGSSYEQYF. CDR3 DNA: TGTGCCAGCAGCCCTACAGGGAGCTCCTACGAGCAGTACTTC.

This chain joins TRBV18 and TRBJ1-1, with D uncertain. The CDR3 extends over 13 amino acids. Trimming shortened V by 2 bases and J by 10 bases, and 14 bases separated the two germline ends. Germline V gene lookup returns CDR1 KGHSH and CDR2 LQKENI. CDR3 sequence: CASSPSRERVAFF. The CDR3 nucleotides are TGTGCCAGCTCACCATCCCGGGAACGAGTAGCTTTCTTT.

This sequence joins TRBV28 and TRBJ2-2; 7 bases are shared with TRBD1. In germline, CDR1 is MDHEN, CDR2 SYDVKM. The CDR3 loop spans 16 amino acids. J gave up 0 bases and V 6 bases, and 7 bases lay outside the gene matches. The CDR3 bases are TGTGCCAGCAGCCCCTCCGGGACAGCGAACACCGGGGAGCTGTTTTTT. Its translation: CASSPSGTANTGELFF. Variable domain in full (rest from reference TRBV28 and TRBJ2-2): DVKVTQSSRYLVKRTGEKVFLECVQDMDHENMFWYRQDPGLGLRLIYFSYDVKMKEKGDIPEGYSVSREKKERFSLILESASTNQTSMYLCASSPSGTANTGELFFGEGSRLTVL.

The chain combines TRBV5-1 with TRBJ2-1; D is unresolved. The CDR3 is 14 residues long. Trimming left V 4 bases short and J 0 bases short, with 8 bases between. Germline V CDR1 and CDR2: SGHRS, YFSETQ. The CDR3 loop reads CASSLTLSYNEQFF. Written as DNA, the CDR3 is TGCGCCAGCAGCCTGACACTCTCCTACAATGAGCAGTTCTTC. The whole variable domain, remainder taken from reference TRBV5-1 and TRBJ2-1, is KAGVTQTPRYLIKTRGQQVTLSCSPISGHRSVSWYQQTPGQGLQFLFEYFSETQRNKGNFPGRFSGRQFSNSRSEMNVSTLELGDSALYLCASSLTLSYNEQFFGPGTRLTVL.

This clone was seen a few times. This chain connects TRBV5-6 to TRBJ1-2, with 7 bases matching TRBD1. The junction had 5 bases not matched to a gene; V was cut back by 4 bases and J by 5 bases. Germline V gene lookup returns CDR1 SGHDT and CDR2 YYEEEE. This CDR3 contains 13 residues. CDR3 nucleotide sequence: TGTGCCAGCAGCCGAGACAGGGATTATGGCTACACCTTC. It codes for CASSRDRDYGYTF. The entire variable domain, with the rest obtained from reference TRBV5-6 and TRBJ1-2, is as follows: DAGVTQSPTHLIKTRGQQVTLRCSPKSGHDTVSWYQQALGQGPQFIFQYYEEEERQRGNFPDRFSGHQFPNYSSELNVNALLLGDSALYLCASSRDRDYGYTFGSGTRLTVV.

The genes are TRBV6-5 and TRBJ1-4; 7 positions agree with TRBD1. CDR1 and CDR2 (germline): MNHEY, SVGAGI. The CDR3 covers 15 residues. V lost 6 bases, J lost 4 bases, and 8 bases stayed unmatched. CDR3 residues: CASSPLTGINEKLFF. The CDR3 region has the DNA TGTGCCAGCAGCCCTTTGACAGGGATTAATGAAAAACTGTTTTTT.

The chain uses TRBV5-6 and TRBJ1-3; the match to TRBD1 covers 7 bases. Germline V gene sequence: CDR1 SGHDT, CDR2 YYEEEE. CDR3 length: 15 residues. Trimming cost V 4 bases and J 0 bases; bases outside gene matches: 4. CDR3 residues: CASSRGTASGNTIYF. The CDR3 nucleotides read TGTGCCAGCAGCAGAGGGACAGCCTCTGGAAACACCATATATTTT.